The 21 T cell receptor beta chains presented below share a single source sample, sequenced in a study of tissue T cells after allogeneic stem cell transplantation. Using immunoSEQ multiplex PCR, the repertoire was profiled, and TCRdb retains in-frame clones only, with some absent. The data contain more than 45,000 clones, 73% of them seen just once; the ten biggest clones take up 0.7%. The sample taken for sequencing was sorted cells pooled from one or two spleens. These TCRs come from a pool of C57BL/6 mice in good health.

For this clone: The gene names given are mouse names. Read coverage stops 1 residue before the CDR3 terminus; the germline J gene supplies the remainder. The chain carries TRBV12-1 and TRBJ1-4; D is perhaps TRBD1 (6 bases). Trimming removed 2 bases at V and 1 base at J, with 10 bases between. CDR3 length: 15 amino acids. Germline V gene sequence: CDR1 SGHSN, CDR2 HYEKVE. The part of the CDR3 DNA that was read is TGTGCCAGCTCTCGAGGCAGGGGTTCCAACGAAAGATTATTT. Translated, it gives CASSRGRGSNERLF. The entire CDR3 is CASSRGRGSNERLFF.

This clone turned up a few times. All gene names here are mouse names. With the read ending 1 residue before the CDR3 end, the germline J gene is used to fill in that end. This chain joins TRBV17 and TRBJ2-7; no reliable D call. The CDR3 is 14 residues long. Germline V gene lookup returns CDR1 MNHDT and CDR2 YYDKIL. Trimming took 0 bases from V and 0 from J, leaving 6 bases between them. The CDR3 spells CASSREGSSYEQYF. Partial CDR3 DNA: TGTGCTAGCAGTAGAGAGGGGAGCTCCTATGAACAGTAC.

About this clone itself: Germline and genes: mouse. The missing CDR3 end, 1 residue past where the read stops, is filled in from the germline J gene. The rearrangement uses TRBV12-1 and TRBJ2-3; D call uncertain. V dropped 5 bases and J dropped 0 bases, with 2 bases sitting between them. Per the germline V gene, CDR1 is SGHSN and CDR2 is HYEKVE. This CDR3 region has 11 residues. CDR3 bases read: TGTGCCAGCTGTAGTGCAGAAACGCTGTAT. Its protein is CASCSAETLY. The CDR3 in its entirety is CASCSAETLYF.

Points on this clone: Gene names refer to mouse genes. The read ends 1 residue shy of where the CDR3 ends; the end is completed using the germline J gene. This chain links TRBV31 with TRBJ2-2; 9 nucleotides agree with TRBD1. CDR3 length equals 15 residues. After removal of 0 bases from V and 2 bases from J, the junction contained 1 base not matched to a gene. The V gene's germline CDR1 is GKSSPN and CDR2 SITVG. The CDR3 region is CAWSLGTGNTGQLYF. CDR3 DNA (partial): TGTGCCTGGAGTCTAGGGACAGGGAACACCGGGCAGCTCTAC.

This clone was detected only a few times. Genes and germline come from the mouse. The sequence runs out 1 residue before the end of the CDR3; the remainder is reconstructed from the germline J gene. The rearrangement uses TRBV13-2 and TRBJ2-7; 14 bases agree with TRBD2. This CDR3 is 15 amino acids long. In germline, CDR1 is NNHNN, CDR2 SYGAGS (reference sequence). V lost 1 base and J lost 7; bases outside the gene matches: 4. CDR3 DNA, as far as it was read: TGTGCCAGCGGTGATCGGGGACTGGGGGGGCGAGAACAGTAC. It is translated as CASGDRGLGGREQY. The whole CDR3 sequence is CASGDRGLGGREQYF.

On this clone itself: The gene symbols are mouse symbols. The read comes to an end 1 residue before the CDR3 does, leaving the germline J gene to fill in the end. Other nucleotide sequences in the sample specify the same CDR3. The V gene is TRBV31, the J gene TRBJ1-3; the D gene is possibly TRBD1 (5 bases). Germline CDR1 reads GKSSPN; CDR2 reads SITVG. The CDR3 has 14 amino acids. V lost 1 base and J lost 0, with 7 bases in between. The DNA read from the CDR3 is TGTGCCTGGAGTCCCGACAGTTCTGGAAATACGCTCTAT. It specifies CAWSPDSSGNTLY. The whole CDR3 is CAWSPDSSGNTLYF.

A remark on this clone: Gene and germline names: mouse. The sequenced fragment ends 1 residue before the CDR3 boundary, so the rest is inferred from the germline J gene. The V and J genes are TRBV15 and TRBJ1-3; no definite D call. With 1 base removed from V and 2 bases from J, the gap between germline ends came to 6 bases. The CDR3 consists of 14 residues. Germline lookup yields CDR1 SGHND and CDR2 FRSKSL. CDR3 bases read: TGTGCCAGCAGTTTAGGGGGTACTGGAAATACGCTCTAT. Its protein is CASSLGGTGNTLY. From start to end, the CDR3 is CASSLGGTGNTLYF.

This clone has a handful of counts. The gene names given are mouse names. Read coverage stops 1 residue before the CDR3 terminus; the germline J gene supplies the remainder. The V call is TRBV31, the J call TRBJ2-7, with TRBD2 identical over 10 bases. Germline trimming cut 1 base from V and 5 bases from J; bases unmatched to any gene: 2. Germline CDR1 is GKSSPN and CDR2 is SITVG. This CDR3 is 13 amino acids long. This CDR3 is CAWSRLGGHEQYF. The covered CDR3 bases are TGTGCCTGGAGTCGGCTGGGGGGGCATGAACAGTAC.

Notes on this clone: Gene names and germline match the mouse. The read falls 1 residue short of the CDR3 end, and the missing part is taken from the germline J gene. The chain couples TRBV16 to TRBJ1-4, with 10 bases fitting TRBD1. Germline-derived CDR1 and CDR2 are SGHSA and FRNQAP. The CDR3 is made up of 14 amino acids. Losses at the gene ends were 5 bases for V and 7 bases for J; bases not matched to a gene: 4. CDR3: CASSRDRGAERLFF. The CDR3 DNA, read in part, is TGTGCAAGCAGCCGGGACAGGGGCGCCGAAAGATTATTT.

This clone was recorded a few times. Mouse names are used for the genes. The sequenced fragment ends 1 residue before the CDR3 boundary, so the rest is inferred from the germline J gene. The rearrangement links TRBV13-2 to TRBJ1-4; 8 positions match TRBD1. Per the germline V gene, CDR1 is NNHNN and CDR2 is SYGAGS (reference sequence). The ends lost 5 bases at V and 4 bases at J; junction bases unmatched: 1. The CDR3 has 13 residues. CDR3 in amino acids: CASGDRDNERLFF. The CDR3 DNA, read in part, is TGTGCCAGCGGGGACAGGGACAACGAAAGATTATTT.

About this clone itself: Mouse germline and gene names are used. The CDR3 is cut off 1 residue early in the read; its end comes from the germline J gene. V and J are TRBV3 and TRBJ1-4; 9 bases are a match to TRBD1. Per germline, CDR1 SNHLY and CDR2 FYNGKV (reference sequence). This CDR3 is 15 amino acids long. Trimming cost V 1 base and J 6 bases; bases outside gene matches: 3. CDR3 bases read: TGTGCCAGCAGCTTAGTGGGACAGGGCCACGAAAGATTATTT. This encodes CASSLVGQGHERLF. The CDR3 as a whole reads CASSLVGQGHERLFF. Drawing the rest from reference TRBV3 and TRBJ1-4, the complete variable domain is GPKVLQIPSHQIIDMGQMVTLNCDPVSNHLYFYWYKQILGQQMEFLVNFYNGKVMEKSKLFKDQFSVERPDGSYFTLKIQPTALEDSAVYFCASSLVGQGHERLFFGHGTKLSVL.

Concerning this clone itself: The listed genes are named as in mouse. Read data end 1 residue before the CDR3 end; the end is taken from the germline J gene. The chain combines TRBV31 with TRBJ1-1; the D gene is possibly TRBD1 (5 bases). Germline loops: CDR1 GKSSPN, CDR2 SITVG. V was pared by 0 bases and J by 3 bases, with 8 bases between. The CDR3 extends over 13 amino acids. CDR3 protein: CAWSLGRDTEVFF. The DNA read from the CDR3 is TGTGCCTGGAGTCTGGGCAGGGACACAGAAGTCTTC. The full variable domain, completed using reference TRBV31 and TRBJ1-1, is AQTIHQWPVAEIKAVGSPLSLGCTIKGKSSPNLYWYWQATGGTLQQLFYSITVGQVESVVQLNLSASRPKDDQFILSTEKLLLSHSGFYLCAWSLGRDTEVFFGKGTRLTVV.

Concerning this clone itself: Mouse gene names and germline throughout. The read ends 1 residue shy of where the CDR3 ends; the end is completed using the germline J gene. The rearrangement links TRBV1 to TRBJ2-3, with no clear D. The CDR3 has 10 residues. V lost 10 bases, J lost 5 bases, and 7 bases lay in between. Looked up from germline, CDR1 is NSQYPW and CDR2 is LRSPGD (reference sequence). The CDR3 DNA, read in part, is TGCACCTTACTGAGAGAAACGCTGTAT. It is translated as CTLLRETLY. The whole CDR3 protein is CTLLRETLYF.

About this clone: Gene names denote mouse genes. With the read ending 1 residue before the CDR3 end, the germline J gene is used to fill in that end. The chain links TRBV5 to TRBJ2-5, with TRBD2 matching 10 bases. CDR3 length: 15 residues. V shed 3 bases and J 2 bases; nucleotides not matched to a gene: 2. Germline CDR1 is LGHNA and CDR2 is YNLKQL (reference sequence). The part of the CDR3 DNA that was read is TGTGCCAGCAGCCAGGGACTGGGGATCCAAGACACCCAGTAC. This sequence encodes CASSQGLGIQDTQY. The whole CDR3 is CASSQGLGIQDTQYF.

Concerning this clone: Gene names are mouse gene names. The observed sequence ends 1 residue before the CDR3 terminus, with the missing tail filled in from the germline J gene. Other DNA sequences within the sample encode an identical CDR3. The J gene is TRBJ2-2, the V gene TRBV13-2, with 10 bases fitting TRBD2. The CDR3 is made up of 17 amino acids. Looked up from germline, CDR1 is NNHNN and CDR2 is SYGAGS (reference sequence). J lost 3 bases, V lost 3 bases, and 8 bases had no gene match. Partial CDR3 DNA: TGTGCCAGCGGTGGGGGCTGGGGGGGCGAAGACACCGGGCAGCTCTAC. Its translation: CASGGGWGGEDTGQLY. The full CDR3 reads CASGGGWGGEDTGQLYF.

Concerning this clone: Germline and genes here are mouse. Here the CDR3 reads CASSLRGNTLYF. CDR3 DNA, as far as it was read: TGTGCCAGCAGTCTCAGGGGAAACACCTTGTAC. The chain carries TRBV26 and TRBJ2-4; D is perhaps TRBD1 (6 bases). The read halts 1 residue ahead of the CDR3 end, with the missing end drawn from the germline J gene. This CDR3 has 12 residues. Deletions cut 3 bases from V and 5 bases from J, with 6 bases between. Germline V gene lookup returns CDR1 KGHPV and CDR2 FQNQEV (reference sequence).

As to this clone: The gene names given are mouse names. The same CDR3 arises from other DNA sequences in this sample as well. The covered CDR3 bases are TGTGCCAGCAGCCACCCGGGACAGGGAAACTCCGACTACACC. Its translation is CASSHPGQGNSDYT. In full, the CDR3 reads CASSHPGQGNSDYTF. This chain connects TRBV2 to TRBJ1-2, with 9 bases identical to TRBD1. The read is 1 residue too short to cover the CDR3 end, so that end is filled in from the germline J gene. CDR1 LGHNA and CDR2 YSYQKL come from the germline V gene. This CDR3 is 15 amino acids long. After removal of 3 bases from V and 1 base from J, the junction contained 3 bases not matched to a gene.

In its sample, this clone was seen a few times. Genes and germline come from the mouse. The missing CDR3 end, 1 residue past where the read stops, is filled in from the germline J gene. This sequence joins TRBV12-2 and TRBJ2-5, with D hard to call. Trimming pared 1 base from V and 5 bases from J, leaving 9 bases between. CDR3 length equals 13 residues. Per germline, CDR1 SGHLS and CDR2 HYDKME. CDR3 in amino acids: CASSLVHIDTQYF. CDR3 bases read: TGTGCCAGCTCTCTAGTTCACATAGACACCCAGTAC.

Points on this clone: Mouse gene names apply. Read data end 1 residue before the CDR3 end; the end is taken from the germline J gene. J is TRBJ2-3 and V is TRBV29; D gene uncertain. Germline V lookup: CDR1 MSHET, CDR2 SYDVDS. The CDR3 contains 13 residues. V was trimmed by 2 bases and J by 1 base, leaving 4 bases between them. CDR3 bases read: TGTGCTAGCAGTTTACGGGGTGCAGAAACGCTGTAT. Its translation is CASSLRGAETLY. The full CDR3 sequence reads CASSLRGAETLYF.

A remark on this clone: Genes and germline come from the mouse. Sequencing ends 1 residue short of the CDR3 end; the germline J gene provides the rest. Other DNA sequences in the same sample also yield this CDR3. V and J are TRBV16 and TRBJ1-4, with 9 positions matching TRBD1. Germline V lookup: CDR1 SGHSA, CDR2 FRNQAP. After removal of 8 bases from V and 3 bases from J, the junction contained 4 bases not matched to a gene. The CDR3 runs 14 residues. CDR3 DNA, as far as it was read: TGTGCAAGCTCCGGGACAGGGCCCAACGAAAGATTATTT. Protein: CASSGTGPNERLF. The whole CDR3 reads CASSGTGPNERLFF. The variable domain in full, completed from reference TRBV16 and TRBJ1-4, reads NAGVIQTPRHKVTGKGQEATLWCEPISGHSAVFWYRQTIVQGLEFLTYFRNQAPIDDSGMPKERFSAQMPNQSHSTLKIQSTQPQDSAVYLCASSGTGPNERLFFGHGTKLSVL.

Points on this clone: Gene names are mouse gene names. With the read ending 1 residue before the CDR3 end, the germline J gene is used to fill in that end. This sequence joins TRBV3 and TRBJ2-5; 9 bases are shared with TRBD1. The CDR3 is 13 residues long. In germline, CDR1 is SNHLY, CDR2 FYNGKV (reference sequence). V was clipped by 6 bases and J by 6 bases; unmatched bases: 4. The CDR3 bases that were read are TGTGCCAGCAGTCGACAGGGGGATGACACCCAGTAC. As protein: CASSRQGDDTQY. From start to end, the CDR3 is CASSRQGDDTQYF.